This T cell receptor beta chain was profiled in a study of blood T cell repertoires in COVID-19. Study overall: Samples of COVID-19 (acute and convalescent) were obtained from the United States, Italy and Spain. Sources were T cells, B-cell-depleted T cells, or PBMCs; the material itself was cDNA or gDNA.

Authors' data handling: Estimation of nucleated cell counts was performed using reference gene primer amplification. Profiled with immunoSEQ multiplex PCR; TCRdb holds only in-frame clones, not every one. The V and J calls and clone size come from that table; D and trimming were worked out from the DNA. The sample carries approximately 180,000 clones, approximately 83% recorded once. Looked up from germline, CDR1 is MNHEY and CDR2 is SMNVEV (reference sequence). The CDR3 is 15 residues long. V was trimmed by 0 bases and J by 6 bases, leaving 12 bases between them. The TCR comes from a human donor with active or convalescent COVID-19. The donor label of this sample is uncertain. The rearrangement joins TRBV27 to TRBJ1-5; D gene unclear. The material sequenced was peripheral blood. CDR3 sequence (DNA): TGTGCCAGCAGTTTATCGATAAGAGGGAGTCAGCCCCAGCATTTT. It translates to CASSLSIRGSQPQHF.